Presented here are 23 T cell receptor beta chains from one specimen sequenced in a study of beta chain features in type 1 diabetes. Study-wide findings and caveats: TCRB CDR3 length was moderately but significantly reduced in all four CD4+ subsets of Type 1 diabetes patients.

The whole isolated RNA underwent reverse transcription, so sequencing captured expressed TCRB transcripts. Data came from immunoSEQ multiplex PCR; TCRdb stores just in-frame clones and leaves some out. The data hold more than 250,000 clones, with around 25% observed a single time. Antigens for these TCRs are unknown. The sample taken for sequencing was naive CD4+ T cells from blood. These receptors were collected from a woman aged 25 to 45 with type 1 diabetes.

This clone was observed a handful of times. The chain joins TRBV7-3 to TRBJ2-2; TRBD1 matches at 10 bases. J lost 5 bases, V lost 6 bases, and 9 bases had no gene match. The CDR3 runs 16 residues. From germline, CDR1 is SGHTA and CDR2 FQGTGA. The CDR3 loop is CASSRFGQGGTGELFF. The CDR3 coding sequence is TGTGCCAGCAGTCGATTCGGACAGGGGGGAACCGGGGAGCTGTTTTTT.

This clone was seen more than once but under ten times. V usage is TRBV25-1 and J usage is TRBJ2-3; 7 nucleotides match TRBD1. The CDR3 spans 15 residues. Germline V gene lookup returns CDR1 MGHDK and CDR2 SYGVNS. The trim removed 8 bases at V and 2 bases at J, leaving 10 bases unmatched. CDR3 sequence: CASSMTGSLTDTQYF. The CDR3 DNA sequence: TGTGCCAGCTCTATGACAGGGAGTCTCACAGATACGCAGTATTTT.

This clone was found a few times. CDR3 nucleotides: TGTGCCAGCAGACCGGGGGGGGCTAGCACAGATACGCAGTATTTT. This gives the protein CASRPGGASTDTQYF. V usage is TRBV6-5 and J usage is TRBJ2-3; 8 bases are shared with TRBD2. V lost 6 bases, J lost 0 bases, and 5 bases stayed unmatched. In germline, CDR1 is MNHEY, CDR2 SVGAGI. This CDR3 contains 15 residues.

This clone came up a few times. V usage is TRBV28 and J usage is TRBJ2-7, with 14 bases identical to TRBD2. This CDR3 spans 15 amino acids. Germline CDR1 and CDR2: MDHEN and SYDVKM. With V trimmed by 4 bases and J by 3 bases, 2 bases remained unmatched. The DNA of the CDR3 is TGTGCCAGCAGTTCGACTAGCGGGAGGGTCTACGAGCAGTACTTC. Encoded protein: CASSSTSGRVYEQYF. The complete variable domain, with remaining parts taken from reference TRBV28 and TRBJ2-7, reads DVKVTQSSRYLVKRTGEKVFLECVQDMDHENMFWYRQDPGLGLRLIYFSYDVKMKEKGDIPEGYSVSREKKERFSLILESASTNQTSMYLCASSSTSGRVYEQYFGPGTRLTVT.

This clone was observed a few times. This rearrangement joins TRBV9 to TRBJ2-2; unclear D gene. V shed 1 base and J shed 8 bases, with 6 bases lying between them. The CDR3 has 12 amino acids. Germline V lookup: CDR1 SGDLS, CDR2 YYNGEE. CDR3 sequence reads: CASSVYRGELFF. The CDR3 DNA is TGTGCCAGCAGCGTATACCGGGGGGAGCTGTTTTTT.

This clone was detected once. The chain has TRBV10-3 and TRBJ2-1; 9 bases agree with TRBD1. The CDR3 spans 16 residues. The V gene end was trimmed by 3 bases and the J gene end by 8 bases; junction bases not matched to a gene: 11. Germline V gene sequence: CDR1 ENHRY, CDR2 SYGVKD. This CDR3 is CAISDLGTGMLDEQFF. In nucleotides, the CDR3 is TGTGCCATCAGTGACCTGGGGACAGGGATGCTAGATGAGCAGTTCTTC.

This clone showed up just a few times. The chain joins TRBV5-6 to TRBJ1-4; TRBD1 agrees at 10 bases. Germline assignment: CDR1 SGHDT and CDR2 YYEEEE. With V trimmed by 3 bases and J by 11 bases, 7 bases remained unmatched. CDR3 length: 14 amino acids. CDR3 residues: CASSWDRGHEKLFF. The CDR3 coding sequence is TGTGCCAGCAGCTGGGACAGGGGCCACGAGAAACTGTTTTTT.

This clone showed up just a few times. The chain is built from TRBV18 and TRBJ1-5, with D uncertain. The CDR3 is 14 amino acids. Germline V gene data show CDR1 as KGHSH and CDR2 as LQKENI. V was shortened by 4 bases and J by 1 base, with 8 bases between the two germline ends. This CDR3 is CASSLQESNQPQHF. CDR3 in DNA: TGTGCCAGCTCACTTCAGGAAAGCAATCAGCCCCAGCATTTT.

The table lists this clone with a few counts. The rearrangement joins TRBV28 to TRBJ2-5; D may be TRBD2 (6 bases). This CDR3 contains 14 residues. Germline V lookup: CDR1 MDHEN, CDR2 SYDVKM. The V and J ends lost 3 bases and 4 bases respectively, with 12 bases between them. Written as DNA, the CDR3 is TGTGCCAGCAGTTTGGGGAGGCGTCCAGAGACCCAGTACTTC. This translates into CASSLGRRPETQYF.

The V call is TRBV5-6, the J call TRBJ2-5; TRBD1 is a possible D gene (6 bases). V shed 0 bases and J shed 9 bases, with 21 bases lying between them. The CDR3 consists of 16 residues. The germline V gene encodes CDR1 SGHDT and CDR2 YYEEEE. The CDR3 region is CASSLAPGHLPGAQYF. CDR3 in DNA: TGTGCCAGCAGCTTGGCCCCGGGACACCTCCCTGGGGCCCAGTACTTC.

A few counts support this clone. The chain joins TRBV29-1 to TRBJ1-5; no definite D call. Germline V gene sequence: CDR1 SQVTM, CDR2 ANQGSEA. V was cut by 4 bases and J by 0 bases, with 10 bases left in between. The CDR3 spans 14 residues. CDR3 protein: CSVGGDYSNQPQHF. The CDR3 bases are TGCAGCGTTGGAGGAGACTATAGCAATCAGCCCCAGCATTTT.

Written as DNA, the CDR3 is TGTGCCAGCAGTTGGACTAGCCGGGGGATTCAGTACTTC. Protein product: CASSWTSRGIQYF. J is TRBJ2-4 and V is TRBV2, with 8 positions matching TRBD2. Germline loops: CDR1 SNHLY, CDR2 FYNNEI. V gave up 5 bases and J gave up 10 bases; unmatched junction bases: 7. The CDR3 contains 13 residues.

The J gene is TRBJ1-2, the V gene TRBV11-3; maybe TRBD1 (5 bases). Germline V gene sequence: CDR1 SGHNT, CDR2 YENEEA. The CDR3 loop spans 12 amino acids. V was pared by 4 bases and J by 8 bases, with 11 bases between. Here the CDR3 reads CASSSGIRGYTF. The CDR3 DNA is TGTGCCAGCAGCTCAGGGATACGGGGCTACACCTTC.

This clone has a handful of counts. The CDR3 coding sequence is TGTGCCAGCAGCTTCCGGTCCGGGGAGCTGTTTTTT. Translated: CASSFRSGELFF. The chain carries TRBV11-2 and TRBJ2-2; D gene unclear. This CDR3 is 12 amino acids long. The V end lost 3 bases, the J end lost 6 bases, and 5 bases lay between the germline ends. Germline loops: CDR1 SGHAT, CDR2 FQNNGV.

On this clone: Other DNA sequences in the same sample also yield this CDR3. The chain employs TRBV5-1 and TRBJ2-5; D unresolved. The CDR3 runs to 13 residues. From germline, CDR1 is SGHRS and CDR2 YFSETQ. Trimming left V 0 bases short and J 2 bases short, with 5 bases between. The CDR3 spells CASSLGQQETQYF. In DNA form, the CDR3 reads TGCGCCAGCAGCTTGGGCCAGCAAGAGACCCAGTACTTC.

The chain uses TRBV27 and TRBJ2-1, with TRBD1 matching 12 bases. This CDR3 comprises 15 residues. V trimming: 6 bases; J trimming: 11 bases; junction bases outside the gene matches: 11. Germline V lookup: CDR1 MNHEY, CDR2 SMNVEV (reference sequence). CDR3 loop: CASSQPGQGARKQFF. CDR3 DNA sequence: TGTGCCAGCAGCCAGCCGGGACAGGGGGCGAGGAAGCAGTTCTTC.

The genes are TRBV9 and TRBJ1-2; D gene unclear. This CDR3 is 15 amino acids long. Germline loops: CDR1 SGDLS, CDR2 YYNGEE. Trimming removed 1 base at V and 3 bases at J, with 13 bases between. This CDR3 is CASSVLPLEDYGYTF. CDR3 bases: TGTGCCAGCAGCGTACTCCCTCTGGAGGACTATGGCTACACCTTC.

The V and J genes are TRBV6-5 and TRBJ1-2, with D possibly matching TRBD1 (6 bases). In germline, CDR1 is MNHEY, CDR2 SVGAGI. V lost 0 bases and J 4 bases, leaving 12 bases between the germline ends. The CDR3 has 15 amino acids. CDR3 residues: CASSYSAGGGYGYTF. DNA of the CDR3: TGTGCCAGCAGTTACTCAGCGGGGGGCGGCTATGGCTACACCTTC.

The chain uses TRBV4-2 and TRBJ2-7; a weak D match, TRBD1 (5 bases). The V and J ends lost 3 bases and 3 bases respectively, with 12 bases between them. The CDR3 runs 14 residues. Looked up from germline, CDR1 is LGHNA and CDR2 is YNFKEQ. The CDR3, as DNA: TGTGCCAGCAGCCAGTACGTCAGGGACTACGAGCAGTACTTC. Protein: CASSQYVRDYEQYF.

This clone was picked up a small number of times. V usage is TRBV27 and J usage is TRBJ2-3, with TRBD2 as a possible D gene (6 bases). V lost 8 bases and J 1 base, leaving 19 bases between the germline ends. CDR3 length: 16 amino acids. CDR1 MNHEY and CDR2 SMNVEV come from the germline V gene (reference sequence). For the CDR3, the DNA is TGTGCCAGCTTCCGACGGAGGGCAGCGGGCACAGATACGCAGTATTTT. This translates into CASFRRRAAGTDTQYF.

J is TRBJ1-2 and V is TRBV13; D possibly corresponds to TRBD1 (6 bases). Trimming cost V 6 bases and J 5 bases, with 16 bases left between them. Germline V gene lookup returns CDR1 PRHDT and CDR2 FYEKMQ (reference sequence). There are 14 residues in the CDR3. The CDR3 here is CASSEAGAYYGYTF. The DNA for the CDR3 is TGTGCCAGCAGTGAGGCAGGGGCATATTATGGCTACACCTTC.

About this clone: The sample contains more than one DNA sequence encoding this CDR3. The rearrangement links TRBV30 to TRBJ1-2, with TRBD1 identical over 8 bases. The CDR3 covers 13 residues. Germline values: CDR1 GTSNPN, CDR2 SVGIG (reference sequence). Trimming took 0 bases from V and 4 from J; bases not matched to a gene: 1. The CDR3 sequence is CAWSVGQGYGYTF. The CDR3 DNA reads TGTGCCTGGAGTGTAGGACAGGGCTATGGCTACACCTTC. The full variable domain, its missing parts supplied by reference TRBV30 and TRBJ1-2, is SQTIHQWPATLVQPVGSPLSLECTVEGTSNPNLYWYRQAAGRGLQLLFYSVGIGQISSEVPQNLSASRPQDRQFILSSKKLLLSDSGFYLCAWSVGQGYGYTFGSGTRLTVV.

This clone turned up a few times. V is TRBV5-1 and J is TRBJ2-1; 8 bases match TRBD2. V shed 4 bases and J 3 bases; nucleotides not matched to a gene: 9. The CDR3 has 16 amino acids. CDR1 and CDR2 from the germline V gene are SGHRS and YFSETQ. DNA of the CDR3: TGCGCCAGCAGCCGCATGATAGCGGGGATCTACAATGAGCAGTTCTTC. As protein: CASSRMIAGIYNEQFF.